The 10 T cell receptor beta chains below were found in one sample sequenced in a study of cytomegalovirus exposure and HLA in healthy donors. PCR involved 60 Vbeta and 13 Jbeta primers. Sequencing used immunoSEQ multiplex PCR; TCRdb keeps in-frame clones, though not all of them. The table records a few hundred thousand clones, about 75% of them present only once. The sample consisted of PBMCs. The receptors shown here come from a man aged 18 to 30 in good health and CMV-seronegative.

This chain connects TRBV15 to TRBJ2-5; TRBD2 is a possible D gene (7 bases). This CDR3 region has 12 residues. CDR1 is LNHNV, CDR2 YYDKDF, per germline (reference sequence). With 8 bases removed from V and 9 bases from J, the gap between germline ends came to 16 bases. CDR3 region: CATGTTSGAQYF. CDR3 in DNA: TGTGCCACCGGGACTACCTCAGGGGCCCAGTACTTC.

The gene calls are TRBV28 and TRBJ2-1; 11 bases fit TRBD2. J gave up 3 bases and V 2 bases, and 3 bases lay outside the gene matches. Germline CDR1 is MDHEN and CDR2 is SYDVKM. The CDR3 covers 16 residues. The chain's CDR3 is CASSLLGLADYNEQFF. The DNA of the CDR3 is TGTGCCAGCAGTTTACTGGGACTAGCGGACTACAATGAGCAGTTCTTC.

This clone occurred once. This chain uses TRBV6-4 with TRBJ2-1; tentatively, D is TRBD1 (6 bases). CDR1 is MRHNA, CDR2 SNTAGT, per germline. CDR3 length equals 13 residues. The ends were cut back, 6 bases at V and 7 bases at J, with 13 bases in the middle. DNA for the CDR3: TGTGCCAGCAGGACGGACAGTACGAATGAGCAGTTCTTC. Its translation is CASRTDSTNEQFF.

This chain joins TRBV19 and TRBJ2-6, with D possibly TRBD1 on 5 matching bases. V was clipped by 3 bases and J by 3 bases, with 12 bases between them. Germline CDR1 is LNHDA and CDR2 is SQIVND (reference sequence). The CDR3 length is 16 residues. The CDR3 DNA is TGTGCCAGTAGTATGCAGGGTGGCAATGGGGCCAACGTCCTGACTTTC. This encodes CASSMQGGNGANVLTF.

This chain links TRBV5-1 with TRBJ2-5, with TRBD1 as a possible D gene (5 bases). The CDR3 is 17 residues long. Germline V gene data show CDR1 as SGHRS and CDR2 as YFSETQ. The ends were cut back, 1 base at V and 3 bases at J, with 19 bases in the middle. The CDR3 region has the DNA TGCGCCAGCAGCTTGAACCCTAGGGTGGTAGGGGAAGAGACCCAGTACTTC. Protein: CASSLNPRVVGEETQYF. Complete variable domain (other parts from reference TRBV5-1 and TRBJ2-5): KAGVTQTPRYLIKTRGQQVTLSCSPISGHRSVSWYQQTPGQGLQFLFEYFSETQRNKGNFPGRFSGRQFSNSRSEMNVSTLELGDSALYLCASSLNPRVVGEETQYFGPGTRLLVL.

V usage is TRBV19 and J usage is TRBJ1-1; maybe TRBD1 (5 bases). This CDR3 has 13 amino acids. V was cut by 4 bases and J by 6 bases, with 12 bases left in between. Per the germline V gene, CDR1 is LNHDA and CDR2 is SQIVND (reference sequence). The CDR3 reads CASSRGGSAEAFF. For the CDR3, the DNA is TGTGCCAGTAGTAGGGGGGGGAGCGCTGAAGCTTTCTTT. The whole variable domain, filled in from reference TRBV19 and TRBJ1-1, reads DGGITQSPKYLFRKEGQNVTLSCEQNLNHDAMYWYRQDPGQGLRLIYYSQIVNDFQKGDIAEGYSVSREKKESFPLTVTSAQKNPTAFYLCASSRGGSAEAFFGQGTRLTVV.

V gene TRBV11-2 combines with J gene TRBJ1-1; TRBD1 aligns across 9 bases. V shed 0 bases and J 6 bases; nucleotides not matched to a gene: 17. CDR1 is SGHAT, CDR2 FQNNGV, per germline. The CDR3 is 19 residues long. The CDR3 DNA is TGTGCCAGCAGCTTAGACTACAGGGGGCGAAAAGCGGTAAATCCTGAAGCTTTCTTT. Residues: CASSLDYRGRKAVNPEAFF.

This chain connects TRBV29-1 to TRBJ1-5, with 7 bases aligning to TRBD1. Trimming took 6 bases from V and 4 from J; bases not matched to a gene: 3. The CDR3 runs 12 residues. The germline CDR1 and CDR2 sequences are SQVTM and ANQGSEA. Written as DNA, the CDR3 is TGCAGCGTCGGGACAGCTAATCAGCCCCAGCATTTT. Protein sequence: CSVGTANQPQHF.

Concerning this clone: Within the sample, other DNA sequences also encode this same CDR3. V gene TRBV5-6 combines with J gene TRBJ2-3; possible D gene TRBD2, 5 bases. The germline V and J ends were trimmed by 4 bases and 4 bases, with 10 bases remaining between them. Germline V gene sequence: CDR1 SGHDT, CDR2 YYEEEE. The CDR3 runs to 13 residues. For the CDR3, the DNA is TGTGCCAGCAGCCTCCGAGGGCCAGATACGCAGTATTTT. This encodes CASSLRGPDTQYF.

This clone was seen a handful of times. V is TRBV30 and J is TRBJ1-4, with D hard to call. The germline CDR1 and CDR2 sequences are GTSNPN and SVGIG (reference sequence). This CDR3 has 12 amino acids. Trimming removed 0 bases from V and 6 bases from J, with 5 bases in between. CDR3 sequence: CAWSVLDEKLFF. Written as DNA, the CDR3 is TGTGCCTGGAGTGTACTCGATGAAAAACTGTTTTTT. Supplemented by reference TRBV30 and TRBJ1-4, the full variable domain reads SQTIHQWPATLVQPVGSPLSLECTVEGTSNPNLYWYRQAAGRGLQLLFYSVGIGQISSEVPQNLSASRPQDRQFILSSKKLLLSDSGFYLCAWSVLDEKLFFGSGTQLSVL.